Sequencing of this T cell receptor beta chain was carried out in a study of glioma-infiltrating T cells after dendritic cell vaccination. Overall study: Patients received autologous tumor lysate-pulsed dendritic cell vaccination between about 2002 and 2013.

V was pared by 6 bases and J by 9 bases, with 18 bases of the junction left unmatched. In germline, CDR1 is SQVTM, CDR2 ANQGSEA. The CDR3 consists of 15 residues. Libraries were prepared by immunoSEQ multiplex PCR; TCRdb keeps only in-frame clonotypes and omits some of them. The data hold about 21,000 clones, with around 79% observed a single time. The TCR was taken from a human donor with glioblastoma. The genes are TRBV29-1 and TRBJ2-5, with 8 bases fitting TRBD2. The sample in question was blood, obtained before dendritic cell vaccination. Here the CDR3 DNA reads TGCAGCGTAGCCCAAGCGGGAGTGTCTTGGGTTTCCCAGTACTTC. Its translation: CSVAQAGVSWVSQYF. Looking up the rest from reference TRBV29-1 and TRBJ2-5 gives the full variable domain: SAVISQKPSRDICQRGTSLTIQCQVDSQVTMMFWYRQQPGQSLTLIATANQGSEATYESGFVIDKFPISRPNLTFSTLTVSNMSPEDSSIYLCSVAQAGVSWVSQYFGPGTRLLVL.